Listed below are T cell receptor beta chains from one sample, sequenced in a study of control samples from healthy donors and cancer patients. The assay was immunoSEQ multiplex PCR, and TCRdb's table has in-frame clones only and misses some. The sample records 130,000 or so clones, more than 70% being singletons. The specimen was blood. Every receptor here comes from a man aged 50 or older in good health. CDR3s include the opening cysteine and the closing phenylalanine or tryptophan. Each record gives: clone size, D gene, V gene, CDR3 length, J gene, CDR3 DNA, CDR3 protein. D genes are given only for firm matches. Some rows have no size entry. The others give once, few or many, or a class for an expanded clone.

abundance: .; d_gene: .; v_gene: TRBV5-4; len: 15; j_gene: TRBJ2-5; CDR3nt: TGTGCCAGCAGCTTGGATAGGATTATGCAAGAGACCCAGTACTTC; CDR3aa: CASSLDRIMQETQYF
abundance: .; d_gene: .; v_gene: TRBV2; len: 13; j_gene: TRBJ1-3; CDR3nt: TGTGCCAGCATGGGCCACTCTGGAAACACCATATATTTT; CDR3aa: CASMGHSGNTIYF
abundance: .; d_gene: TRBD1; v_gene: TRBV15; len: 17; j_gene: TRBJ1-3; CDR3nt: TGTGCCACCAGCAGGGGGACAGGGCGTGGATCTGGAAACACCATATATTTT; CDR3aa: CATSRGTGRGSGNTIYF
abundance: once; d_gene: TRBD1; v_gene: TRBV9; len: 15; j_gene: TRBJ2-5; CDR3nt: TGTGCCAGCAGCGTAGATGGGACAGGGCAAGAGACCCAGTACTTC; CDR3aa: CASSVDGTGQETQYF
abundance: .; d_gene: TRBD1; v_gene: TRBV11-2; len: 13; j_gene: TRBJ2-7; CDR3nt: TGTGCCAGCAGCCCGCCCGACAGGGCCGAGCAGTACTTC; CDR3aa: CASSPPDRAEQYF
abundance: .; d_gene: TRBD1; v_gene: TRBV6-1; len: 14; j_gene: TRBJ1-2; CDR3nt: TGTGCCAGCAGTGAAGCGACAGGGGGCTATGGCTACACCTTC; CDR3aa: CASSEATGGYGYTF
abundance: medium-sized; d_gene: .; v_gene: TRBV7-9; len: 18; j_gene: TRBJ1-3; CDR3nt: TGTGCCAGCAGCCTCTCTTACCCGGACGGAGGCTCTGGAAACACCATATATTTT; CDR3aa: CASSLSYPDGGSGNTIYF
abundance: .; d_gene: .; v_gene: TRBV10-3; len: 16; j_gene: TRBJ1-6; CDR3nt: TGTGCCATCAGTGAGTCGGCGGACTCCTATAATTCACCCCTCCACTTT; CDR3aa: CAISESADSYNSPLHF
abundance: .; d_gene: .; v_gene: TRBV29-1; len: 13; j_gene: TRBJ1-4; CDR3nt: TGCAGCGTTGGGAGGGTTAACGCTGAAAAACTGTTTTTT; CDR3aa: CSVGRVNAEKLFF
abundance: .; d_gene: TRBD2; v_gene: TRBV5-1; len: 15; j_gene: TRBJ2-2; CDR3nt: TGCGCCAGCGTTTTAACGGGGGGTTCCGCCGGGGAGCTGTTTTTT; CDR3aa: CASVLTGGSAGELFF
abundance: .; d_gene: TRBD1; v_gene: TRBV5-1; len: 15; j_gene: TRBJ2-3; CDR3nt: TGCGCCAGCAGCCCTGGGACAGGGGGCACAGATACGCAGTATTTT; CDR3aa: CASSPGTGGTDTQYF
abundance: .; d_gene: .; v_gene: TRBV4-1; len: 15; j_gene: TRBJ2-3; CDR3nt: TGCGCCAGCAGCCCCTTTGTCGACCGCACAGATACGCAGTATTTT; CDR3aa: CASSPFVDRTDTQYF
abundance: .; d_gene: .; v_gene: TRBV27; len: 12; j_gene: TRBJ1-1; CDR3nt: TGTGCCAGCAGTTCAACGAACACTGAAGCTTTCTTT; CDR3aa: CASSSTNTEAFF
abundance: .; d_gene: .; v_gene: TRBV28; len: 14; j_gene: TRBJ1-3; CDR3nt: TGTGCCAGCAGTTTAAGAGGTCCTGGAAACACCATATATTTT; CDR3aa: CASSLRGPGNTIYF
abundance: .; d_gene: .; v_gene: TRBV19; len: 16; j_gene: TRBJ1-2; CDR3nt: TGTGCCAGTAGTATAGATATAGAGGCACCTAACTATGGCTACACCTTC; CDR3aa: CASSIDIEAPNYGYTF
abundance: once; d_gene: TRBD2; v_gene: TRBV9; len: 17; j_gene: TRBJ2-3; CDR3nt: TGTGCCAGCAGCGTAGAGGGTAGCGGGGGGTTCACAGATACGCAGTATTTT; CDR3aa: CASSVEGSGGFTDTQYF
abundance: .; d_gene: TRBD1; v_gene: TRBV10-3; len: 15; j_gene: TRBJ1-1; CDR3nt: TGTGCCATCAGTGCCCGGACAGGCTCGAACACTGAAGCTTTCTTT; CDR3aa: CAISARTGSNTEAFF
abundance: once; d_gene: .; v_gene: TRBV30; len: 16; j_gene: TRBJ1-4; CDR3nt: TGTGCCTGGAGTGAAAAGGGCCCTCGAGGAAATGAAAAACTGTTTTTT; CDR3aa: CAWSEKGPRGNEKLFF
abundance: .; d_gene: .; v_gene: TRBV3-1/TRBV3-2; len: 11; j_gene: TRBJ1-4; CDR3nt: TGTGCCAGCAGCCACGGTGAAAAACTGTTTTTT; CDR3aa: CASSHGEKLFF
abundance: .; d_gene: .; v_gene: TRBV6-5; len: 15; j_gene: TRBJ2-5; CDR3nt: TGTGCAGTGGTCATACAGGGTACCAACCAAGAGACCCAGTACTTC; CDR3aa: CAVVIQGTNQETQYF
abundance: .; d_gene: .; v_gene: TRBV11-2; len: 15; j_gene: TRBJ1-6; CDR3nt: TGTGCCAGCAGCTTACAGACGGGATATAATTCACCCCTCCACTTT; CDR3aa: CASSLQTGYNSPLHF
abundance: .; d_gene: .; v_gene: TRBV9; len: 16; j_gene: TRBJ2-5; CDR3nt: TGTGCCAGCAGCCCAGGGGTCCGGGACTATGGGGAGACCCAGTACTTC; CDR3aa: CASSPGVRDYGETQYF
abundance: .; d_gene: .; v_gene: TRBV18; len: 15; j_gene: TRBJ2-2; CDR3nt: TGTGCCAGCTCACTTCAAGGGGAAACCACCGGGGAGCTGTTTTTT; CDR3aa: CASSLQGETTGELFF
abundance: few; d_gene: TRBD1; v_gene: TRBV5-1; len: 16; j_gene: TRBJ2-5; CDR3nt: TGCGCCAGCAGCTCAGCCCTTCAGGGGGCGGAAGAGACCCAGTACTTC; CDR3aa: CASSSALQGAEETQYF
abundance: .; d_gene: .; v_gene: TRBV5-6; len: 14; j_gene: TRBJ2-5; CDR3nt: TGTGCCAGCAGCTTGGTACGGAGCCAAGAGACCCAGTACTTC; CDR3aa: CASSLVRSQETQYF
abundance: .; d_gene: TRBD2; v_gene: TRBV6-1; len: 15; j_gene: TRBJ2-7; CDR3nt: TGTGCCAGCAGTGAACTAGCGGGGGGATTTGACGAGCAGTACTTC; CDR3aa: CASSELAGGFDEQYF
abundance: .; d_gene: .; v_gene: TRBV7-2; len: 12; j_gene: TRBJ1-1; CDR3nt: TGTGCCAGCAGCTTCATGAAGGGCCTAGCTTTCTTT; CDR3aa: CASSFMKGLAFF
abundance: .; d_gene: .; v_gene: TRBV18; len: 13; j_gene: TRBJ2-2; CDR3nt: TGTGCCAGCTCCCCACAGGGCACCGGGGAGCTGTTTTTT; CDR3aa: CASSPQGTGELFF
abundance: once; d_gene: .; v_gene: TRBV27; len: 14; j_gene: TRBJ1-2; CDR3nt: TGTGCCAGCAGTTCTTTGGGGGACTCGTATGGCTACACCTTC; CDR3aa: CASSSLGDSYGYTF
abundance: many; d_gene: .; v_gene: TRBV19; len: 14; j_gene: TRBJ2-1; CDR3nt: TGTGCCAGTAGTACCGATCACACTACCGTCTCGCAGTTCTTC; CDR3aa: CASSTDHTTVSQFF
abundance: .; d_gene: .; v_gene: TRBV5-1; len: 15; j_gene: TRBJ1-2; CDR3nt: TGCGCCAGTCAACAGGAGGGCCTTGCTAACTATGGCTACACCTTC; CDR3aa: CASQQEGLANYGYTF
abundance: .; d_gene: .; v_gene: TRBV18; len: 13; j_gene: TRBJ2-5; CDR3nt: TGTGCCAGCTCACTTCTCCCGCAAGAGACCCAGTACTTC; CDR3aa: CASSLLPQETQYF
abundance: once; d_gene: .; v_gene: TRBV7-2; len: 16; j_gene: TRBJ2-2; CDR3nt: TGTGCCAGCAGCTTAGTTCACAGCCCGAACACCGGGGAGCTGTTTTTT; CDR3aa: CASSLVHSPNTGELFF
abundance: .; d_gene: .; v_gene: TRBV6-1; len: 13; j_gene: TRBJ2-5; CDR3nt: TGTGCCAGCAGTGAAAGCCACCAAGAGACCCAGTACTTC; CDR3aa: CASSESHQETQYF
abundance: few; d_gene: .; v_gene: TRBV18; len: 14; j_gene: TRBJ1-5; CDR3nt: TGTGCCAGCTCACCCACCAATTACAATCAGCCCCAGCATTTT; CDR3aa: CASSPTNYNQPQHF
abundance: .; d_gene: .; v_gene: TRBV5-1; len: 13; j_gene: TRBJ1-1; CDR3nt: TGCGCCAGCAGCTTGGAAGTAAACACTGAAGCTTTCTTT; CDR3aa: CASSLEVNTEAFF
abundance: .; d_gene: TRBD1; v_gene: TRBV2; len: 15; j_gene: TRBJ1-2; CDR3nt: TGTGCCAGCATTCGACAGGGCCCAACGGCGGAGGGCTACACCTTC; CDR3aa: CASIRQGPTAEGYTF
abundance: few; d_gene: TRBD2; v_gene: TRBV2; len: 16; j_gene: TRBJ2-1; CDR3nt: TGTGCCAGCAGTGAGTCGGGACTAGCGGGGGTCAATGAGCAGTTCTTC; CDR3aa: CASSESGLAGVNEQFF
abundance: .; d_gene: .; v_gene: TRBV18; len: 13; j_gene: TRBJ1-5; CDR3nt: TGTGCCAGCTCATCGCAGGGGCATCAGCCCCAGCATTTT; CDR3aa: CASSSQGHQPQHF
abundance: .; d_gene: TRBD1; v_gene: TRBV3-1/TRBV3-2; len: 15; j_gene: TRBJ1-2; CDR3nt: TGTGCCAGCAGCGCAGGACAGGGAGAGGCCTATGGCTACACCTTC; CDR3aa: CASSAGQGEAYGYTF
abundance: .; d_gene: .; v_gene: TRBV15; len: 14; j_gene: TRBJ2-3; CDR3nt: TGTGCCACCAGCAGAGATGGCCCAGGGGATACGCAGTATTTT; CDR3aa: CATSRDGPGDTQYF
abundance: .; d_gene: TRBD2; v_gene: TRBV10-2; len: 15; j_gene: TRBJ2-1; CDR3nt: TGCGCCAGCTGTACCGGGACTAGCGGCAACAATGAGCAGTTCTTC; CDR3aa: CASCTGTSGNNEQFF
abundance: .; d_gene: .; v_gene: TRBV5-5; len: 15; j_gene: TRBJ2-5; CDR3nt: TGTGCCAGCAGCTTGGGGGCCCGGTATCAAGAGACCCAGTACTTC; CDR3aa: CASSLGARYQETQYF
abundance: .; d_gene: .; v_gene: TRBV6-5; len: 12; j_gene: TRBJ2-7; CDR3nt: TGTGCCAGCAGGGTAAGCAGGGCCGAGCAGTACTTC; CDR3aa: CASRVSRAEQYF
abundance: .; d_gene: TRBD2; v_gene: TRBV7-2; len: 14; j_gene: TRBJ2-7; CDR3nt: TGTGCCAGCAGCTTAAAACGGGGGGGCGTAGGGCAGTACTTC; CDR3aa: CASSLKRGGVGQYF